This TCR beta chain is from a study of T cell responses to AZD1222 COVID-19 vaccine. Study results and caveats: Donors in the cohort were predominantly white British and more often female, and clonal diversity was possibly underestimated. Unmutated variant regions reportedly attract nearly half of all spike-specific TCRs.

Trimming cost V 0 bases and J 7 bases, with 10 bases left between them. The V gene's germline CDR1 is LGHDT and CDR2 YNNKEL (reference sequence). This CDR3 spans 14 amino acids. TCRdb's copy holds only in-frame clones and misses some; the assay was immunoSEQ multiplex PCR. The table lists roughly 77,000 clones, 90% of them singletons. Remarks on this clone: Its antigen remains unidentified.

The chain recombines TRBV3-1 (or the pseudogene TRBV3-2) with TRBJ1-3, with D hard to call. The clonotype comes from an adult who received the AZD1222 COVID-19 vaccine. Sample: peripheral blood, taken 28 days after the second AZD1222 dose. In DNA form, the CDR3 reads TGTGCCAGCAGCCAAGATGCGGGGAGGAACACCATATATTTT. Translating gives CASSQDAGRNTIYF.